These 18 T cell receptor beta chains share one sample of origin, sequenced in a study of T cell repertoires in cytomegalovirus infection. No antigen is known for these receptors. TCRdb re-analysed the reads in MiXCR, keeping a single row per CDR3 protein. The sample has roughly 49,000 distinct CDR3 sequences, about a fifth seen once. The sequenced sample was CD8+ T cells from cultured PBMCs, obtained from culture after CMV antigen stimulation. These receptors originate from a human donor in good health (CMV status not recorded). Some clones in this sample may be carry-over from other donors' samples.

This rearrangement joins TRBV7-9 to TRBJ1-2; D is uncertain. The CDR3 runs to 15 residues. V was shortened by 4 bases and J by 5 bases, with 17 bases between the two germline ends. Germline CDR1 reads SEHNR; CDR2 reads FQNEAQ (reference sequence). The CDR3 reads CASSSTTAELYGYTF. CDR3 sequence (DNA): TGTGCCAGCAGCTCCACTACAGCGGAACTTTATGGCTACACCTTC.

This clonotype was seen only a few times. The chain has TRBV6-2 or TRBV6-3 and TRBJ2-1; D remains unclear. The CDR3 runs to 12 residues. The V and J ends lost 2 bases and 11 bases respectively, with 10 bases between them. From germline, CDR1 is MNHEY and CDR2 SVGEGT. The CDR3 DNA reads as TGTGCCAGCAGTTACCCAACTCCCCAGCAGTTCTTC. It encodes CASSYPTPQQFF.

This clonotype was detected many times. V gene TRBV6-5 combines with J gene TRBJ1-3, with TRBD1 matching over 7 bases. The germline gives CDR1 MNHEY, CDR2 SVGAGI. The CDR3 is 17 residues long. The trim removed 6 bases at V and 4 bases at J, leaving 15 bases unmatched. The CDR3 loop is CASSPDPQGPKGNTIYF. The CDR3 nucleotides are TGTGCCAGCAGCCCCGATCCACAGGGGCCGAAAGGAAACACCATATATTTT.

This clonotype has more than one count but fewer than ten. J is TRBJ2-2 and V is TRBV7-8; D remains unclear. The V and J ends lost 3 bases and 0 bases respectively, with 8 bases between them. In germline, CDR1 is SGHVS, CDR2 FQNEAQ. The CDR3 length is 15 residues. The CDR3 DNA sequence: TGTGCCAGCAGCTTTACGACTTCGAACACCGGGGAGCTGTTTTTT. Residues: CASSFTTSNTGELFF.

This clonotype has just a few counts. The V call is TRBV4-1, the J call TRBJ2-7; the D is unclear. Germline-derived CDR1 and CDR2 are MGHRA and YSYEKL. The CDR3 contains 13 residues. The germline V and J ends were trimmed by 4 bases and 2 bases, with 9 bases remaining between them. Here the CDR3 DNA reads TGCGCCAGCAGCCTTAGGACCGCCTACGAGCAGTACTTC. Protein product: CASSLRTAYEQYF.

The chain recombines TRBV11-2 with TRBJ2-2; 7 bases are a match to TRBD1. Germline V gene lookup returns CDR1 SGHAT and CDR2 FQNNGV. J gave up 1 base and V 5 bases, and 7 bases lay outside the gene matches. The length of the CDR3 is 16 residues. The CDR3, as DNA: TGTGCCAGCAGCGTACCCGGGACAGAGAACACCGGGGAGCTGTTTTTT. Translated, it gives CASSVPGTENTGELFF.

This clonotype appeared once. J is TRBJ1-2 and V is TRBV27; a possible D gene is TRBD1 (5 bases). This CDR3 is built from 13 residues. V shed 7 bases and J shed 4 bases, with 13 bases lying between them. Germline-derived CDR1 and CDR2 are MNHEY and SMNVEV (reference sequence). The CDR3 region is CASMGPRSYGYTF. The CDR3 coding sequence is TGTGCCAGCATGGGACCGAGATCCTATGGCTACACCTTC.

This chain joins TRBV6-5 and TRBJ2-1; 8 nucleotides line up with TRBD2. V trimming: 1 base; J trimming: 4 bases; junction bases outside the gene matches: 6. Germline V gives CDR1 MNHEY, CDR2 SVGAGI. CDR3 length: 16 residues. This CDR3 reads CASSYWASGLYNEQFF. CDR3 nucleotides: TGTGCCAGCAGTTACTGGGCTAGCGGGCTATACAATGAGCAGTTCTTC.

This clonotype was counted between two and nine times. The chain employs TRBV20-1 and TRBJ2-3; 8 bases line up with TRBD1. The CDR3 loop spans 16 amino acids. Germline V gives CDR1 DFQATT, CDR2 SNEGSKA (reference sequence). The ends lost 3 bases at V and 6 bases at J; junction bases unmatched: 14. CDR3 nucleotide sequence: TGCAGTGCTAGCCTAGCCCGGGACAGGATTTTGGATACGCAGTATTTT. Translation gives CSASLARDRILDTQYF.

This rearrangement joins TRBV7-9 to TRBJ1-4, with 7 nucleotides matching TRBD1. The CDR3 spans 15 residues. Germline-derived CDR1 and CDR2 are SEHNR and FQNEAQ (reference sequence). V gave up 5 bases and J gave up 8 bases; unmatched junction bases: 11. CDR3 coding DNA: TGTGCCAGCAGCCCTGACTGGACAGGAGCAGAAAAACTGTTTTTT. As protein: CASSPDWTGAEKLFF. Full variable domain (missing parts from reference TRBV7-9 and TRBJ1-4): DTGVSQNPRHKITKRGQNVTFRCDPISEHNRLYWYRQTLGQGPEFLTYFQNEAQLEKSRLLSDRFSAERPKGSFSTLEIQRTEQGDSAMYLCASSPDWTGAEKLFFGSGTQLSVL.

V is TRBV7-9 and J is TRBJ1-1; a weak D match, TRBD1 (5 bases). Germline assignment: CDR1 SEHNR and CDR2 FQNEAQ (reference sequence). The CDR3 loop spans 13 amino acids. V was shortened by 5 bases and J by 8 bases, with 15 bases between the two germline ends. The CDR3 protein is CASSGPGTGEAFF. The CDR3 nucleotides are TGTGCCAGCAGCGGGCCGGGGACGGGAGAAGCTTTCTTT.

This clonotype was found a few times. An end of the junction does not agree with germline; a read error may underlie this. The V gene is TRBV11-2, the J gene TRBJ2-1; 7 bases agree with TRBD2. Germline values: CDR1 SGHAT, CDR2 FQNNGV. This CDR3 spans 10 amino acids. The CDR3: CASSYGTKVF. The CDR3 DNA reads as TGTGCCAGCAGCTACGGGACTAAGGTCTTC.

V usage is TRBV6-2 or TRBV6-3 and J usage is TRBJ2-1; tentatively, D is TRBD2 (6 bases). Germline values: CDR1 MNHEY, CDR2 SVGEGT. This CDR3 has 12 amino acids. The germline V and J ends were trimmed by 4 bases and 13 bases, with 14 bases remaining between them. CDR3 amino acids: CASSWGVATQFF. The CDR3 DNA sequence: TGTGCCAGCAGTTGGGGGGTAGCGACCCAGTTCTTC.

V usage is TRBV6-5 and J usage is TRBJ2-7, with 7 bases aligning to TRBD2. Germline V gives CDR1 MNHEY, CDR2 SVGAGI. V lost 3 bases to trimming and J lost 2 bases; unmatched junction nucleotides: 13. This CDR3 has 17 residues. The CDR3 bases are TGTGCCAGCAGTTATGGGTTCGGGGACTACCTTACCTACGAGCAGTACTTC. Residues: CASSYGFGDYLTYEQYF.

In this sample, this clonotype turned up a few times. The V call is TRBV7-3, the J call TRBJ2-3; D possibly corresponds to TRBD2 (5 bases). The CDR3 is 14 amino acids. Trimming removed 4 bases from V and 4 bases from J, with 12 bases in between. CDR1 is SGHTA and CDR2 is FQGTGA in the germline V gene. CDR3 sequence: CASSSEGSPDTQYF. CDR3 coding DNA: TGTGCCAGCAGCTCAGAGGGCTCGCCAGATACGCAGTATTTT.

This clonotype showed up just once. The chain combines TRBV14 with TRBJ2-1; a weak D match, TRBD2 (6 bases). V lost 2 bases to trimming and J lost 0 bases, with 8 bases between them. The CDR3 has 15 residues. Germline V CDR1 and CDR2: SGHDN, FVKESK. The chain's CDR3 is CASSQIGSSYNEQFF. In DNA form, the CDR3 reads TGTGCCAGCAGCCAAATCGGGAGCTCCTACAATGAGCAGTTCTTC.

This clonotype was observed a few times. The CDR3: CASSDRVREPNEQYF. CDR3 bases: TGTGCCAGCAGCGACCGAGTCAGGGAACCGAACGAGCAGTACTTC. This rearrangement joins TRBV6-2 or TRBV6-3 to TRBJ2-7; D possibly corresponds to TRBD1 (5 bases). Germline lookup yields CDR1 MNHEY and CDR2 SVGEGT. The CDR3 runs to 15 residues. V gave up 6 bases and J gave up 5 bases, with 20 bases separating them.

This clonotype was counted many times. The CDR3 protein is CASSYADTQYF. The DNA of the CDR3 is TGTGCCAGCAGTTACGCCGATACGCAGTATTTT. This sequence joins TRBV6-6 and TRBJ2-3, with D uncertain. The V gene's germline CDR1 is MNHNY and CDR2 SVGAGI (reference sequence). The germline V and J ends were trimmed by 2 bases and 6 bases, with 3 bases remaining between them. The CDR3 has 11 amino acids.